The 7 T cell receptor beta chains below all came from one sample that was sequenced in a study of blood T cell repertoires in COVID-19. Some clones are missing from TCRdb's copy, which holds only in-frame ones; the method was immunoSEQ multiplex PCR. The sample yields some 370,000 clones, around four fifths seen once. The sequenced material came from PBMCs or T cells enriched from blood (not recorded which). All receptors come from a woman between 45 and 65 years old who had recovered from COVID-19.

This chain links TRBV19 with TRBJ1-4; D unclear. This CDR3 region has 15 residues. CDR1 is LNHDA and CDR2 is SQIVND in the germline V gene (reference sequence). Trimming cost V 5 bases and J 7 bases, with 17 bases left between them. CDR3 DNA sequence: TGTGCCAGTAGTCCCACCGGGTCAAGAGGTGAAAAACTGTTTTTT. It codes for CASSPTGSRGEKLFF.

The rearrangement links TRBV5-5 to TRBJ1-1; possible D gene TRBD1, 5 bases. The CDR3 is 13 amino acids. V was clipped by 1 base and J by 7 bases, with 11 bases between them. From germline, CDR1 is SGHKS and CDR2 YYEKEE (reference sequence). In DNA form, the CDR3 reads TGTGCCAGCAGCTTGTGGGGAGGGGATGAAGCTTTCTTT. Protein: CASSLWGGDEAFF.

This chain connects TRBV19 to TRBJ1-1; possible D gene TRBD1, 6 bases. This CDR3 comprises 14 residues. V dropped 5 bases and J dropped 4 bases, with 14 bases sitting between them. The germline CDR1 and CDR2 sequences are LNHDA and SQIVND (reference sequence). The CDR3: CASSSTGLRTEAFF. In DNA, the CDR3 is TGTGCCAGTAGTTCAACAGGGTTGCGCACTGAAGCTTTCTTT.

V is TRBV15 and J is TRBJ1-2; D is perhaps TRBD1 (5 bases). Germline assignment: CDR1 LNHNV and CDR2 YYDKDF (reference sequence). Deletions cut 1 base from V and 4 bases from J, with 16 bases between. This CDR3 spans 16 amino acids. As DNA, the CDR3 is TGTGCCACCAGCAGAGTGGGGCGGGAGGCGAGCTATGGCTACACCTTC. Its protein product is CATSRVGREASYGYTF.

The CDR3 DNA reads TGCGCCAGCAGCTTGGCGGGACAGGGGGCCTCCAGGTCGAACACTGAAGCTTTCTTT. It specifies CASSLAGQGASRSNTEAFF. The rearrangement uses TRBV5-1 and TRBJ1-1; 12 bases are shared with TRBD1. This CDR3 region has 19 residues. CDR1 SGHRS and CDR2 YFSETQ come from the germline V gene. V dropped 0 bases and J dropped 1; count of bases not matched to a gene: 10.

The gene calls are TRBV19 and TRBJ2-1; the D gene is possibly TRBD1 (5 bases). Trimming pared 1 base from V and 2 bases from J, leaving 12 bases between. Germline-derived CDR1 and CDR2 are LNHDA and SQIVND (reference sequence). This CDR3 has 16 amino acids. CDR3 protein: CASSIGVGRAYNEQFF. The CDR3, as DNA: TGTGCCAGTAGTATAGGGGTGGGGCGAGCCTACAATGAGCAGTTCTTC.

This sequence joins TRBV6-2 or TRBV6-3 and TRBJ1-2; D uncertain. Trimming took off 3 bases at V and 4 bases at J, with 15 bases between the two ends. Germline V lookup: CDR1 MNHEY, CDR2 SVGEGT. This CDR3 is built from 15 residues. The CDR3 nucleotides read TGTGCCAGCAGTTATTTCGGAGGATCCGGCTATGGCTACACCTTC. Amino acid sequence: CASSYFGGSGYGYTF.